What follows are 5 T cell receptor beta chains derived from one specimen sequenced in a study of vaccination effects on CD4 cells after COVID-19. TCRdb keeps only in-frame clones here, not all; method: immunoSEQ multiplex PCR. The repertoire holds around 45,000 clones, around 76% seen once, with 10% to 15% in the top ten. Following a 10-day culture, CD4+ T cells were purified. These receptors are not linked to any known antigen. Sequenced here: CD4+ T cells from PBMCs cultured without peptide, sampled before COVID-19 vaccination. Receptors were obtained from a human donor who had a prior SARS-CoV-2 infection.

The V and J genes are TRBV7-8 and TRBJ2-2, with TRBD2 matching over 13 bases. J lost 6 bases, V lost 4 bases, and 8 bases had no gene match. Germline V CDR1 and CDR2: SGHVS, FQNEAQ. The CDR3 covers 17 residues. CDR3 in DNA: TGTGCCAGCAGCTCTCCCGGACTAGCGGGAGAGGCCGGGGAGCTGTTTTTT. Amino acid sequence: CASSSPGLAGEAGELFF.

V gene TRBV19 combines with J gene TRBJ1-3; D may be TRBD1 (5 bases). The V gene lost 3 bases and the J gene lost 3 bases, with 6 bases spanning the gap. The CDR3 totals 13 residues. The V gene's germline CDR1 is LNHDA and CDR2 SQIVND (reference sequence). The CDR3 coding sequence is TGTGCCAGTAGTATCAGGGTTGGAAACACCATATATTTT. Translating gives CASSIRVGNTIYF.

V gene TRBV2 combines with J gene TRBJ1-1; D is uncertain. Germline CDR1 SNHLY, CDR2 FYNNEI. The CDR3 contains 13 residues. V dropped 4 bases and J dropped 2 bases, with 8 bases sitting between them. This chain's CDR3 is CASSAEVNTEAFF. DNA of the CDR3: TGTGCCAGCAGTGCGGAGGTCAACACTGAAGCTTTCTTT.

J is TRBJ2-5 and V is TRBV11-2; possibly TRBD2 for D (6 bases). The V gene lost 1 base and the J gene lost 0 bases, with 15 bases spanning the gap. This CDR3 spans 17 amino acids. Per germline, CDR1 SGHAT and CDR2 FQNNGV. The CDR3 protein is CASSLGPGRGYQETQYF. The CDR3 DNA reads as TGTGCCAGCAGCTTAGGCCCGGGACGGGGGTACCAAGAGACCCAGTACTTC.

The chain recombines TRBV7-2 with TRBJ2-3; D is possibly TRBD2 (5 bases). CDR3 length equals 16 residues. V was pared by 4 bases and J by 3 bases, with 17 bases between. Germline loops: CDR1 SGHTA, CDR2 FQGNSA. The CDR3 is CASSWTFGSRTDTQYF. CDR3 DNA: TGTGCCAGCAGCTGGACTTTTGGGAGCCGGACAGATACGCAGTATTTT.